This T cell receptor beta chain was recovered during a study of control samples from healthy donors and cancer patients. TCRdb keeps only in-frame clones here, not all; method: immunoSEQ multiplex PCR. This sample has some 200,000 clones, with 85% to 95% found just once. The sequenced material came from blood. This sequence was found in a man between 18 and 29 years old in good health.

The CDR3 DNA is TGTGCCAGCAGCGCAACCCAGGGGGTCCATGGCTACACCTTC. Translation gives CASSATQGVHGYTF. V gene TRBV7-2 combines with J gene TRBJ1-2; TRBD1 agrees at 7 bases. V lost 5 bases and J lost 6; bases outside the gene matches: 9. The CDR3 loop spans 14 amino acids. Germline CDR1 SGHTA, CDR2 FQGNSA.